Shown below are 14 T cell receptor beta chains from a single sample sequenced in a study of blood T cell repertoires in COVID-19. Only in-frame clones appear in the TCRdb table, and some are missing; sequencing was by immunoSEQ multiplex PCR. This table has approximately 85,000 clones, approximately 89% appearing once. Sequencing was performed on peripheral blood. The receptors were sampled from a man aged 45 to 65 with acute or convalescent COVID-19.

This clone was detected only once. The chain combines TRBV24-1 with TRBJ1-5; TRBD1 agrees at 7 bases. CDR1 KGHDR and CDR2 SFDVKD come from the germline V gene. The CDR3 covers 15 residues. V dropped 4 bases and J dropped 5; count of bases not matched to a gene: 7. This chain's CDR3 is CATSDSGQQDQPQHF. The CDR3 coding sequence is TGTGCCACCAGTGACTCGGGACAGCAGGATCAGCCCCAGCATTTT.

Only one count was recorded for this clone. The rearrangement links TRBV3-1 (or the pseudogene TRBV3-2) to TRBJ2-2; possibly TRBD2 for D (5 bases). Germline-derived CDR1 and CDR2 are LGHDT and YNNKEL (reference sequence). The CDR3 sequence is 15 residues long. V was cut by 0 bases and J by 3 bases, with 8 bases left in between. The CDR3 DNA follows: TGTGCCAGCAGCCAAGAAGGAGGATACACCGGGGAGCTGTTTTTT. Protein sequence: CASSQEGGYTGELFF.

J is TRBJ1-5 and V is TRBV4-3, with a possible D match to TRBD1 (5 bases). This CDR3 is 15 amino acids long. The V end was cut by 1 base, the J end by 9 bases, with 16 bases between. Germline loops: CDR1 LGHNA, CDR2 YSLEER. CDR3 sequence (DNA): TGCGCCAGCAGCCAAGCCAGGGCCCTGGGGGGGCCCCAGCATTTT. This encodes CASSQARALGGPQHF.

The CDR3 coding sequence is TGTGCCAGCAGTGAAAATGGAGATGGCTACACCTTC. Encoded protein: CASSENGDGYTF. V and J are TRBV25-1 and TRBJ1-2; D unresolved. Trimming removed 2 bases at V and 6 bases at J, with 7 bases between. CDR1 and CDR2 from the germline V gene are MGHDK and SYGVNS. The CDR3 is 12 amino acids.

The rearrangement uses TRBV2 and TRBJ2-3, with 7 bases identical to TRBD2. Germline loops: CDR1 SNHLY, CDR2 FYNNEI. This CDR3 is 11 amino acids long. J gave up 5 bases and V 8 bases, and 1 base lay outside the gene matches. This CDR3 is CASGRGDTQYF. The CDR3, as DNA: TGTGCCAGCGGGAGGGGAGATACGCAGTATTTT.

The chain employs TRBV28 and TRBJ2-5; 7 positions agree with TRBD1. Germline CDR1 reads MDHEN; CDR2 reads SYDVKM. The V and J ends lost 5 bases and 3 bases, in that order; junction bases with no gene match: 6. The CDR3 has 14 residues. The CDR3 region has the DNA TGTGCCAGCAGTGACGGGACAGCTAAAGAGACCCAGTACTTC. Amino acid sequence: CASSDGTAKETQYF.

On this clone: The junction departs from the called germline gene at one end, perhaps through a read error. The J gene is TRBJ2-6, the V gene TRBV18; D possibly corresponds to TRBD1 (5 bases). The CDR3 spans 18 residues. Germline CDR1 and CDR2: KGHSH and LQKENI. The DNA of the CDR3 is TGTGCCAGCTCACCACCGGGTATCAGGTCTATTGGGGCCAACGTCCCGACTTTC. Protein sequence: CASSPPGIRSIGANVPTF.

The chain has TRBV19 and TRBJ1-5; D remains ambiguous. Germline CDR1 and CDR2: LNHDA and SQIVND (reference sequence). This CDR3 spans 12 amino acids. V gave up 6 bases and J gave up 2 bases, with 5 bases separating them. In DNA, the CDR3 is TGTGCCAGTAGCGGGGGCAATCAGCCCCAGCATTTT. Protein product: CASSGGNQPQHF.

This CDR3 is CASTGGLAGSNTGELFF. As DNA, the CDR3 is TGTGCCAGCACCGGGGGACTAGCGGGATCGAACACCGGGGAGCTGTTTTTT. The chain carries TRBV9 and TRBJ2-2; 13 bases match TRBD2. Trimming took 6 bases from V and 0 from J; bases not matched to a gene: 5. The CDR3 loop spans 17 amino acids. Germline-derived CDR1 and CDR2 are SGDLS and YYNGEE. The whole variable domain, filled in from reference TRBV9 and TRBJ2-2, reads DSGVTQTPKHLITATGQRVTLRCSPRSGDLSVYWYQQSLDQGLQFLIQYYNGEERAKGNILERFSAQQFPDLHSELNLSSLELGDSALYFCASTGGLAGSNTGELFFGEGSRLTVL.

The chain uses TRBV28 and TRBJ1-4; D ambiguous. CDR1 is MDHEN and CDR2 is SYDVKM in the germline V gene. V was shortened by 6 bases and J by 3 bases, with 11 bases between the two germline ends. The CDR3 covers 14 residues. This CDR3 is CASSAAGANEKLFF. The CDR3 nucleotides read TGTGCCAGCAGCGCGGCCGGCGCTAATGAAAAACTGTTTTTT.

The V call is TRBV11-3, the J call TRBJ2-1; D call uncertain. Trimming shortened V by 3 bases and J by 0 bases, and 9 bases separated the two germline ends. The CDR3 runs to 15 residues. CDR1 and CDR2 from the germline V gene are SGHNT and YENEEA. In nucleotides, the CDR3 is TGTGCCAGCAGCTTGAACTCAGGCTCCTACAATGAGCAGTTCTTC. Protein: CASSLNSGSYNEQFF. Full variable domain (rest looked up from reference TRBV11-3 and TRBJ2-1): EAGVVQSPRYKIIEKKQPVAFWCNPISGHNTLYWYLQNLGQGPELLIRYENEEAVDDSQLPKDRFSAERLKGVDSTLKIQPAELGDSAVYLCASSLNSGSYNEQFFGPGTRLTVL.

The rearrangement uses TRBV23-1 and TRBJ1-2; tentatively, D is TRBD1 (5 bases). TRBV23-1 is placed among ORFs of uncertain function. Between the trimmed V and J ends, which lost 2 bases and 0 bases, there was a span of 10 bases. The CDR3 runs to 15 residues. In DNA, the CDR3 is TGCGCCAGCAGTCAAGAAGGGGCCCCTAACTATGGCTACACCTTC. Amino acids: CASSQEGAPNYGYTF.

The chain uses TRBV30 and TRBJ1-2, with a tentative D call TRBD1 (5 bases). The CDR3 spans 12 residues. Germline V lookup: CDR1 GTSNPN, CDR2 SVGIG (reference sequence). Deletions cut 4 bases from V and 6 bases from J, with 12 bases between. DNA for the CDR3: TGTGCCTGGACCCCAACAGGACATGGCTACACCTTC. Its translation: CAWTPTGHGYTF.

This chain links TRBV7-6 with TRBJ2-7, with 9 positions matching TRBD2. The CDR3 has 17 residues. Germline V CDR1 and CDR2: SGHVS, FNYEAQ. The V gene end was trimmed by 7 bases and the J gene end by 2 bases; junction bases not matched to a gene: 15. CDR3 nucleotides: TGTGCCAGCAAAAGGGAACTAGCGGGTGTCAGGCCCTACGAGCAGTACTTC. Protein sequence: CASKRELAGVRPYEQYF.